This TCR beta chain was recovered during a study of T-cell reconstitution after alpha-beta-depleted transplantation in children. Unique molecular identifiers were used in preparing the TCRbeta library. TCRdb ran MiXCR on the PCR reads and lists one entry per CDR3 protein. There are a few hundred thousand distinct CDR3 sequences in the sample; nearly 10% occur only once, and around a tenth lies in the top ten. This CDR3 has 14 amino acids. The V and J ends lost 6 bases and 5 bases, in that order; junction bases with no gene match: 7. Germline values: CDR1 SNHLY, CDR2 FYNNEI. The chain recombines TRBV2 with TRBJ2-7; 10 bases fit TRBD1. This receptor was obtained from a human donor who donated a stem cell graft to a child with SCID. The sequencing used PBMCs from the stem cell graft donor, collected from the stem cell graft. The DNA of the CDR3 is TGTGCCAGCAGACGGGGACAGGGGATCGACGAGCAGTACTTC. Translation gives CASRRGQGIDEQYF.